These 10 T cell receptor beta chains were all obtained from the same sample, sequenced in a study of control samples from healthy donors and cancer patients. The protocol was immunoSEQ multiplex PCR, while the TCRdb copy is restricted to in-frame clones and leaves out a portion. This sample has roughly 100,000 clones, with more than 90% found just once. Sequenced: blood. All receptors come from a human donor in good health. The donor label of this sample is uncertain.

This sequence joins TRBV9 and TRBJ2-1; 10 bases are shared with TRBD1. The V and J ends lost 2 bases and 2 bases, in that order; junction bases with no gene match: 4. CDR3 length: 16 residues. Germline lookup yields CDR1 SGDLS and CDR2 YYNGEE. The CDR3 loop is CASSVGGQGPYNEQFF. CDR3 nucleotides: TGTGCCAGCAGCGTTGGGGGACAGGGGCCCTACAATGAGCAGTTCTTC.

The rearrangement uses TRBV27 and TRBJ1-2; D is unclear. V was trimmed by 2 bases and J by 2 bases, leaving 6 bases between them. Germline V gives CDR1 MNHEY, CDR2 SMNVEV (reference sequence). This CDR3 is built from 13 residues. This chain's CDR3 is CASSLAANYGYTF. The CDR3 coding sequence is TGTGCCAGCAGTTTAGCAGCCAACTATGGCTACACCTTC.

This chain uses TRBV3-1 (or the pseudogene TRBV3-2) with TRBJ2-3; D gene uncertain. The CDR3 covers 15 residues. In germline, CDR1 is LGHDT, CDR2 YNNKEL (reference sequence). V dropped 3 bases and J dropped 6 bases, with 16 bases sitting between them. CDR3 nucleotide sequence: TGTGCCAGCAGCCAGAGTCTCGATAGTCGGGATACGCAGTATTTT. Amino acids: CASSQSLDSRDTQYF.

This chain connects TRBV12-5 to TRBJ2-3; D may be TRBD1 (5 bases). Germline V CDR1 and CDR2: LGHNT, FRNRAP. The CDR3 is made up of 14 amino acids. Between the trimmed V and J ends, which lost 1 base and 3 bases, there was a span of 8 bases. The CDR3 protein is CASGLDRSTDTQYF. DNA for the CDR3: TGTGCTAGTGGTTTGGACAGGTCTACAGATACGCAGTATTTT.

Remarks on this clone: Additional DNA sequences in this sample encode the identical CDR3. The chain employs TRBV10-2 and TRBJ2-4, with D perhaps assigned TRBD1 or TRBD2 (5 bases each). The ends were cut back, 5 bases at V and 0 bases at J, with 14 bases in the middle. The CDR3 is 16 residues long. The germline gives CDR1 WSHSY, CDR2 SAAADI. The CDR3 protein is CASSRAGARAKNIQYF. The CDR3 nucleotides are TGCGCCAGCAGTAGAGCCGGGGCCCGAGCCAAAAACATTCAGTACTTC.

The chain uses TRBV7-2 and TRBJ2-4, with 10 bases that match TRBD2. Trimming removed 8 bases from V and 6 bases from J; junction bases left unmatched: 4. The CDR3 is 13 residues long. Germline V gives CDR1 SGHTA, CDR2 FQGNSA. CDR3 amino acids: CASSLAGANIQYF. DNA for the CDR3: TGTGCCAGCTCCCTAGCGGGGGCAAACATTCAGTACTTC.

The gene calls are TRBV6-5 and TRBJ2-3; D is tentatively TRBD1 or TRBD2 (5 bases each). With 5 bases removed from V and 7 bases from J, the gap between germline ends came to 16 bases. The germline gives CDR1 MNHEY, CDR2 SVGAGI. The CDR3 loop spans 14 amino acids. CDR3 sequence: CASSMGPMSNTQYF. CDR3 nucleotide sequence: TGTGCCAGCAGTATGGGACCTATGAGTAATACGCAGTATTTT.

The gene calls are TRBV4-1 and TRBJ2-2, with a weak D call TRBD1 (6 bases). This CDR3 is built from 15 residues. V dropped 6 bases and J dropped 0 bases, with 11 bases sitting between them. From germline, CDR1 is MGHRA and CDR2 YSYEKL. The CDR3 sequence is CASRPGDSNTGELFF. The CDR3 nucleotides are TGCGCCAGCAGACCAGGGGATTCGAACACCGGGGAGCTGTTTTTT.

The gene calls are TRBV6-1 and TRBJ2-2; 11 bases fit TRBD1. CDR3 size: 18 residues. J gave up 2 bases and V 4 bases, and 9 bases lay outside the gene matches. Germline CDR1 and CDR2: MNHNS and SASEGT. CDR3 loop: CASSARDRGTGNTGELFF. The CDR3 DNA reads TGTGCCAGCAGTGCGCGGGACAGGGGGACGGGAAACACCGGGGAGCTGTTTTTT.

This chain links TRBV6-5 with TRBJ1-1; a possible D gene is TRBD1 (5 bases). The V end was cut by 6 bases, the J end by 8 bases, with 13 bases between. This CDR3 comprises 12 residues. Germline V lookup: CDR1 MNHEY, CDR2 SVGAGI. CDR3 protein: CASSTGLGEAFF. The CDR3 DNA reads TGTGCCAGCAGCACGGGACTGGGGGAAGCTTTCTTT.